The 29 T cell receptor beta chains below come from one sample, sequenced in a study of T cells after yellow fever vaccination. TCRdb ran MiXCR on the 5' RACE reads and lists one entry per CDR3 protein. Of a few hundred thousand distinct CDR3 sequences in the sample, about 19% were seen once. Specimen: PBMCs, collected 15 days after the yellow fever booster vaccination. The receptors shown here come from a man aged 25 to 45 who received the YFV17D yellow fever vaccine.

J is TRBJ1-2 and V is TRBV20-1; D unresolved. This CDR3 is built from 17 residues. Germline assignment: CDR1 DFQATT and CDR2 SNEGSKA (reference sequence). Trimming left V 6 bases short and J 4 bases short, with 27 bases between. CDR3 coding DNA: TGCAGTGCAGGGCGGGATAGGTTAGAGGGAGTTGGCTATGGCTACACCTTC. This gives the protein CSAGRDRLEGVGYGYTF.

This clonotype was detected only a few times. The CDR3 protein is CASSLVISGTDTQYF. The CDR3 DNA reads as TGTGCCAGCAGCTTAGTGATTAGCGGCACAGATACGCAGTATTTT. The gene calls are TRBV7-2 and TRBJ2-3; maybe TRBD2 (5 bases). Trimming removed 1 base at V and 1 base at J, with 9 bases between. Looked up from germline, CDR1 is SGHTA and CDR2 is FQGNSA. The CDR3 sequence is 15 residues long.

The chain is built from TRBV9 and TRBJ2-1, with 9 bases that match TRBD2. After removal of 1 base from V and 5 bases from J, the junction contained 4 bases not matched to a gene. Germline V gene data show CDR1 as SGDLS and CDR2 as YYNGEE. This CDR3 comprises 15 residues. This CDR3 reads CASSVSGRNNNEQFF. The CDR3 nucleotides read TGTGCCAGCAGCGTAAGCGGGAGGAACAACAATGAGCAGTTCTTC.

In its sample, this clonotype was seen a few times. This chain joins TRBV12-3 or TRBV12-4 and TRBJ2-5; tentatively, D is TRBD2 (6 bases). There are 13 residues in the CDR3. Trimming took off 5 bases at V and 3 bases at J, with 10 bases between the two ends. The CDR3 loop reads CASSPREKETQYF. The CDR3, as DNA: TGTGCCAGCAGTCCCCGGGAGAAAGAGACCCAGTACTTC.

The CDR3 here is CASSLAQSNTEAFF. The CDR3 DNA follows: TGTGCCAGCAGCTTAGCACAGAGCAACACTGAAGCTTTCTTT. V and J are TRBV7-9 and TRBJ1-1; no reliable D call. There are 14 residues in the CDR3. The V end was cut by 0 bases, the J end by 2 bases, with 7 bases between. Germline V gene lookup returns CDR1 SEHNR and CDR2 FQNEAQ (reference sequence). Full variable domain (outside the CDR3, taken from reference TRBV7-9 and TRBJ1-1): DTGVSQNPRHKITKRGQNVTFRCDPISEHNRLYWYRQTLGQGPEFLTYFQNEAQLEKSRLLSDRFSAERPKGSFSTLEIQRTEQGDSAMYLCASSLAQSNTEAFFGQGTRLTVV.

This clonotype was seen a handful of times. The rearrangement links TRBV24-1 to TRBJ2-2; 12 bases agree with TRBD1. The V gene end was trimmed by 5 bases and the J gene end by 8 bases; junction bases not matched to a gene: 5. The CDR3 consists of 15 residues. Germline values: CDR1 KGHDR, CDR2 SFDVKD. CDR3 DNA sequence: TGTGCCACCAGTGCGGGGACAGGGGGCAAAGGGGAGCTGTTTTTT. It specifies CATSAGTGGKGELFF.

There are a few counts of this clonotype. The V gene is TRBV5-6, the J gene TRBJ2-2; 9 positions match TRBD1. The CDR3 has 16 amino acids. J lost 4 bases, V lost 4 bases, and 8 bases had no gene match. Germline loops: CDR1 SGHDT, CDR2 YYEEEE. The CDR3 DNA is TGTGCCAGCAGCCGTACAGGGGGCGCGGGCACCGGGGAGCTGTTTTTT. Translated, it gives CASSRTGGAGTGELFF.

The V call is TRBV28, the J call TRBJ2-2, with D hard to call. In germline, CDR1 is MDHEN, CDR2 SYDVKM. The CDR3 spans 14 residues. Trimming stripped 7 bases from V and 0 bases from J, with 9 bases between. In DNA, the CDR3 is TGTGCCAGCAAACGCCGAACGAACACCGGGGAGCTGTTTTTT. Residues: CASKRRTNTGELFF.

V and J are TRBV20-1 and TRBJ2-3; D is unclear. Trimming stripped 5 bases from V and 5 bases from J, with 5 bases between. The germline V gene has CDR1 DFQATT and CDR2 SNEGSKA (reference sequence). The CDR3 runs 10 residues. CDR3 residues: CSAQKDTQYF. The DNA for the CDR3 is TGCAGTGCTCAGAAAGATACGCAGTATTTT.

This clonotype was picked up a small number of times. J is TRBJ1-1 and V is TRBV27, with D tentatively TRBD1 (5 bases). CDR3 length: 15 amino acids. V lost 1 base and J 0 bases, leaving 9 bases between the germline ends. Germline lookup yields CDR1 MNHEY and CDR2 SMNVEV (reference sequence). CDR3 sequence (DNA): TGTGCCAGCAGTTTATGGGGGGGAATGAACACTGAAGCTTTCTTT. Translation: CASSLWGGMNTEAFF.

This CDR3 reads CASSVSTGGGEQFF. Written as DNA, the CDR3 is TGTGCCAGCAGCGTATCCACAGGGGGTGGTGAGCAGTTCTTC. The chain joins TRBV9 to TRBJ2-1; 8 bases map to TRBD1. Germline CDR1 reads SGDLS; CDR2 reads YYNGEE. V lost 1 base and J lost 9; bases outside the gene matches: 6. The CDR3 has 14 residues. The full variable domain, completed using reference TRBV9 and TRBJ2-1, is DSGVTQTPKHLITATGQRVTLRCSPRSGDLSVYWYQQSLDQGLQFLIQYYNGEERAKGNILERFSAQQFPDLHSELNLSSLELGDSALYFCASSVSTGGGEQFFGPGTRLTVL.

The chain couples TRBV27 to TRBJ2-7; 7 positions agree with TRBD1. Germline V gives CDR1 MNHEY, CDR2 SMNVEV (reference sequence). The CDR3 contains 15 residues. V lost 4 bases, J lost 6 bases, and 12 bases stayed unmatched. For the CDR3, the DNA is TGTGCCAGCAGTTCCGCTCCCGGACAGGACCCCGAGCAGTACTTC. Amino acid sequence: CASSSAPGQDPEQYF.

The chain links TRBV6-2 or TRBV6-3 to TRBJ2-1; 8 bases map to TRBD2. The V segment lost 4 bases and the J segment 6 bases; nucleotides outside the gene matches: 11. Looked up from germline, CDR1 is MNHEY and CDR2 is SVGEGT. The CDR3 runs 16 residues. Here the CDR3 DNA reads TGTGCCAGCAGTTCGCGACTAGCGCCTAACCCCAATGAGCAGTTCTTC. Translated: CASSSRLAPNPNEQFF.

The rearrangement uses TRBV25-1 and TRBJ2-5; D is undetermined. V dropped 3 bases and J dropped 7 bases, with 15 bases sitting between them. Germline CDR1 and CDR2: MGHDK and SYGVNS. The CDR3 is 14 amino acids. The DNA of the CDR3 is TGTGCCAGCAGTGACTCGGGCAGGTTAGCGACCCAGTACTTC. It translates to CASSDSGRLATQYF.

This sequence joins TRBV20-1 and TRBJ2-1; a possible D gene is TRBD2 (5 bases). Germline V gives CDR1 DFQATT, CDR2 SNEGSKA (reference sequence). The V end lost 5 bases, the J end lost 9 bases, and 11 bases lay between the germline ends. This CDR3 is built from 11 residues. CDR3 nucleotides: TGCAGTGCTGGGCGTGCGGGTGAGCAGTTCTTC. Encoded protein: CSAGRAGEQFF.

Only one count was recorded for this clonotype. J is TRBJ2-7 and V is TRBV20-1, with TRBD1 matching over 9 bases. Trimming at V came to 6 bases and at J to 1 base, leaving 10 bases not matched to a gene. Germline loops: CDR1 DFQATT, CDR2 SNEGSKA (reference sequence). CDR3 size: 15 residues. The CDR3 is CSAHPKGQGSYEQYF. Written as DNA, the CDR3 is TGCAGTGCCCACCCAAAGGGACAGGGTTCCTACGAGCAGTACTTC.

The chain joins TRBV27 to TRBJ1-2; D remains ambiguous. The CDR3 has 18 amino acids. With 4 bases removed from V and 2 bases from J, the gap between germline ends came to 23 bases. CDR1 MNHEY and CDR2 SMNVEV come from the germline V gene (reference sequence). The CDR3 reads CASSSAENREILNYGYTF. CDR3 nucleotide sequence: TGTGCCAGCAGTTCGGCGGAGAACCGAGAGATATTGAACTATGGCTACACCTTC.

V usage is TRBV6-2 or TRBV6-3 and J usage is TRBJ2-7; 10 nucleotides align to TRBD2. After removal of 7 bases from V and 3 bases from J, the junction contained 6 bases not matched to a gene. Germline V gives CDR1 MNHEY, CDR2 SVGEGT. CDR3 length: 14 residues. The CDR3 DNA sequence: TGTGCCAGCATGTTAGCGGGAGGCATCTACGAGCAGTACTTC. It encodes CASMLAGGIYEQYF.

The V call is TRBV28, the J call TRBJ2-3; 11 nucleotides line up with TRBD2. The ends lost 5 bases at V and 11 bases at J; junction bases unmatched: 3. Germline V gene data show CDR1 as MDHEN and CDR2 as SYDVKM. The CDR3 totals 12 residues. The CDR3 reads CASSQGLAEQYF. DNA for the CDR3: TGTGCCAGCAGTCAGGGACTAGCGGAGCAGTATTTT.

V gene TRBV27 combines with J gene TRBJ2-5; 7 bases match TRBD1. The CDR3 has 17 residues. Germline loops: CDR1 MNHEY, CDR2 SMNVEV (reference sequence). V dropped 5 bases and J dropped 4; count of bases not matched to a gene: 16. This CDR3 is CASSTLGDRRLRETQYF. In DNA, the CDR3 is TGTGCCAGCAGTACACTCGGGGACAGAAGATTAAGAGAGACCCAGTACTTC.

This clonotype has only a few counts. The chain joins TRBV5-1 to TRBJ2-7; 7 nucleotides match TRBD2. The CDR3 consists of 17 residues. V lost 3 bases, J lost 4 bases, and 16 bases stayed unmatched. Germline assignment: CDR1 SGHRS and CDR2 YFSETQ. The CDR3 spells CASSSGGTAAGVYEQYF. CDR3 nucleotide sequence: TGCGCCAGCAGCTCGGGAGGTACAGCTGCGGGAGTGTACGAGCAGTACTTC.

This clonotype came up a few times. The CDR3 DNA sequence: TGCGCCAGCAGCCAACGTGCTGGGCTAGCGGAGGGGAGGATGGATGAGCAGTTCTTC. Translating it yields CASSQRAGLAEGRMDEQFF. J is TRBJ2-1 and V is TRBV4-3; TRBD2 matches at 7 bases. With 2 bases clipped from V and 8 bases from J, the junction kept 21 bases outside the gene matches. Germline V gene lookup returns CDR1 LGHNA and CDR2 YSLEER. The CDR3 is 19 residues long.

This clonotype was picked up a small number of times. The chain has TRBV3-1 and TRBJ2-1; tentatively, D is TRBD2 (6 bases). The CDR3 spans 15 residues. The germline CDR1 and CDR2 sequences are LGHDT and YNNKEL (reference sequence). The ends were cut back, 4 bases at V and 6 bases at J, with 16 bases in the middle. CDR3 bases: TGTGCCAGCAGCCCCCCTAGCCGGGACTCCAATGAGCAGTTCTTC. Its protein product is CASSPPSRDSNEQFF.

This rearrangement joins TRBV20-1 to TRBJ1-2; TRBD1 aligns across 7 bases. The CDR3 is made up of 12 amino acids. V was pared by 3 bases and J by 8 bases, with 6 bases of the junction left unmatched. CDR1 is DFQATT and CDR2 is SNEGSKA in the germline V gene (reference sequence). For the CDR3, the DNA is TGCAGTGCTAGCCGACAGGGAGTCGGCTACACCTTC. Protein product: CSASRQGVGYTF.

The J gene is TRBJ2-5, the V gene TRBV18; D ambiguous. The germline CDR1 and CDR2 sequences are KGHSH and LQKENI. The CDR3 is 15 residues long. With 1 base removed from V and 1 base from J, the gap between germline ends came to 10 bases. The CDR3 sequence: CASSPQQISQETQYF. The CDR3 DNA follows: TGTGCCAGCTCACCACAACAAATTTCCCAAGAGACCCAGTACTTC.

The V gene is TRBV15, the J gene TRBJ2-7, with unresolved D. Germline CDR1 is LNHNV and CDR2 is YYDKDF (reference sequence). The CDR3 is 17 residues long. V lost 0 bases, J lost 5 bases, and 20 bases lay in between. CDR3 in amino acids: CATSRDLLGQSNHEQYF. The CDR3 nucleotides are TGTGCCACCAGCAGAGATCTTTTGGGCCAGTCTAACCACGAGCAGTACTTC.

The J gene is TRBJ2-1, the V gene TRBV3-1; TRBD2 is a possible D gene (6 bases). CDR3 size: 15 residues. V lost 3 bases and J 2 bases, leaving 11 bases between the germline ends. Germline CDR1 is LGHDT and CDR2 is YNNKEL (reference sequence). The CDR3, as DNA: TGTGCCAGCAGCCAGGGACTTAGCACCTACAATGAGCAGTTCTTC. Its protein is CASSQGLSTYNEQFF.

The V gene is TRBV12-3 or TRBV12-4, the J gene TRBJ1-1; weak D call: TRBD1 (6 bases). CDR3 size: 14 residues. V was cut by 5 bases and J by 1 base, with 11 bases left in between. In DNA, the CDR3 is TGTGCCAGCAGTACAGGGTCCGGGAACACTGAAGCTTTCTTT. Translating gives CASSTGSGNTEAFF.

This clonotype has just a few counts. The rearrangement uses TRBV13 and TRBJ1-5; D ambiguous. This CDR3 spans 16 amino acids. The V gene lost 0 bases and the J gene lost 2 bases, with 11 bases spanning the gap. The germline CDR1 and CDR2 sequences are PRHDT and FYEKMQ (reference sequence). CDR3 coding DNA: TGTGCCAGCAGCTTAGGCCTGCGGATGGGCAATCAGCCCCAGCATTTT. Its translation: CASSLGLRMGNQPQHF. The variable domain in full, completed from reference TRBV13 and TRBJ1-5, reads AAGVIQSPRHLIKEKRETATLKCYPIPRHDTVYWYQQGPGQDPQFLISFYEKMQSDKGSIPDRFSAQQFSDYHSELNMSSLELGDSALYFCASSLGLRMGNQPQHFGDGTRLSIL.